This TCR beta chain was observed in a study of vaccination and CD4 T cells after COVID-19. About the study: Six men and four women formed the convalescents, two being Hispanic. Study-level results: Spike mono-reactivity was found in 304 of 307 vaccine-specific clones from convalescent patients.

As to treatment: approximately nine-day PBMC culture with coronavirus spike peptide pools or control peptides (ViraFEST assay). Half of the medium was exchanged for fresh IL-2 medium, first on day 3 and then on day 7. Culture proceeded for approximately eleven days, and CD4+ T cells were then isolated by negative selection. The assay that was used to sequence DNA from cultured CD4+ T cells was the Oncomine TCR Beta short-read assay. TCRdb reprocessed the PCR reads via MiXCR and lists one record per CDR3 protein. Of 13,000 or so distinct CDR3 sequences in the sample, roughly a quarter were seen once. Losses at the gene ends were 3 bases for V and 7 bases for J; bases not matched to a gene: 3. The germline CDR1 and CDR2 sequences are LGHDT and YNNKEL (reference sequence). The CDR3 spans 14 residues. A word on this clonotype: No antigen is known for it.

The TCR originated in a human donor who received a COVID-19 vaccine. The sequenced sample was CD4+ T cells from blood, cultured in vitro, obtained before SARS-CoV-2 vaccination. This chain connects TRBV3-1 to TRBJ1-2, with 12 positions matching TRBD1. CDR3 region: CASSQGTGGTGYTF. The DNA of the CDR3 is TGTGCCAGCAGCCAGGGGACAGGGGGCACTGGCTACACCTTC.